A single sample is the source of the 27 T cell receptor delta chains below, sequenced in a study of gamma-delta T cells after stem cell transplantation listed by TCRdb under 2016. Libraries were prepared through RT-PCR. Instrument on record: Illumina MiSeq. TCRdb reprocessed the public reads with the caller CATT; rows with the same DNA were merged afterwards. Here the sample has about 1,700 delta-chain clones; about 4.5% occur a single time. Of the sample, around a third is held by the ten largest clones. Sequencing input: gamma-delta T cells. Receptor source: a human donor. It is not recorded whose cells these are; they may come from a transplant donor.

This clone appeared a few times. A read error may explain this, as a much larger clone is one base away. The V gene is TRDV2, the J gene TRDJ1, with 12 bases identical to TRDD3. J lost 1 base, V lost 1 base, and 6 bases had no gene match. This CDR3 comprises 17 residues. CDR1 and CDR2 (germline): GEAIGNYY, EKD. The CDR3 region has the DNA TGTGCCTGTGACACACTGGGGGATACCAGTTGCACCGATAAACTCATCTTT. This gives the protein CACDTLGDTSCTDKLIF.

Only a few counts were recorded for this clone. TCRdb has a much larger clone's protein, which differs at residue 3 from the translation of this DNA, likely because of a read error; what is shown is the protein translated from the DNA. The gene calls are TRDV2 and TRDJ1; D perhaps matches TRDD3 (6 bases). The V gene's germline CDR1 is GEAIGNYY and CDR2 EKD. The CDR3 is 17 residues long. CDR3 DNA: TGTGCCCGTGACCCGCTACGGACGGGGGGAATCACCGATAAACTCATCTTT. It yields the protein CARDPLRTGGITDKLIF.

A remark on this clone: TCRdb assigns this DNA the protein of a much larger clone, which departs from its translation at residue 21; this likely reflects a read error, and the protein shown comes from translating the DNA. The chain couples TRDV1 to TRDJ1; 10 nucleotides match TRDD3. The CDR3 sequence is 22 residues long. The germline gives CDR1 TSWWSYY, CDR2 QGS. The CDR3 loop reads CALGESPISYYWGIRGTDKLTF. The DNA of the CDR3 is TGTGCTCTCGGGGAAAGCCCCATATCTTATTACTGGGGGATCAGGGGCACCGATAAACTCACCTTT.

In the case of this clone: A much larger clonotype is one base distant, so this may be a read error. The rearrangement uses TRDV2 and TRDJ1, with 12 bases aligning to TRDD3. Trimming took 0 bases from V and 1 from J; bases not matched to a gene: 17. This CDR3 is built from 21 residues. CDR1 is GEAIGNYY, CDR2 EKD, per germline. The CDR3 DNA reads TGTGCCTGTGACACCCTTTCCCCTCCTACTGGGGGATACTCGGGCACCGATAAACTCATCTTT. This codes for CACDTLSPPTGGYSGTDKLIF.

Turning to this clone: A read error is likely here: a far larger clone is one base away. The J gene is TRDJ1, the V gene TRDV2; D unclear. The V gene lost 3 bases and the J gene lost 5 bases, with 12 bases spanning the gap. Germline V CDR1 and CDR2: GEAIGNYY, EKD. This CDR3 has 13 amino acids. As DNA, the CDR3 is TGTGCCTGTGACTCGGTGGAAGGTGATAAACTCATCTTT. Protein: CACDSVEGDKLIF.

In regard to this clone: The TCRdb protein comes from a much larger clone and disagrees with this DNA's translation at residue 12, likely due to a read error; the protein given here is derived from the DNA. J is TRDJ1 and V is TRDV2; 11 bases line up with TRDD3. Germline V lookup: CDR1 GEAIGNYY, CDR2 EKD. V was pared by 3 bases and J by 8 bases, with 10 bases of the junction left unmatched. The CDR3 consists of 15 residues. Here the CDR3 reads CACDFVLGDKWKLIF. DNA for the CDR3: TGTGCCTGTGACTTCGTACTGGGGGATAAGTGGAAACTCATCTTT.

This clone qualifies as large. The J gene is TRDJ3, the V gene TRDV2, with TRDD3 identical over 9 bases. The CDR3 totals 21 residues. CDR1 is GEAIGNYY, CDR2 EKD, per germline. The V and J ends lost 0 bases and 0 bases, in that order; junction bases with no gene match: 11. CDR3 bases: TGTGCCTGTGACACCGGCTGGGGTGGGGGATATAGCTCCTGGGACACCCGACAGATGTTTTTC. Translation gives CACDTGWGGGYSSWDTRQMFF.

In this sample, this clone turned up a few times. A much larger clone lies a single base off, so this may be a read error. Other nucleotide sequences in the sample specify the same CDR3. J is TRDJ1 and V is TRDV2; 12 positions agree with TRDD3. The CDR3 is 19 residues long. The germline V gene has CDR1 GEAIGNYY and CDR2 EKD. The trim removed 0 bases at V and 4 bases at J, leaving 14 bases unmatched. CDR3 in amino acids: CACDTLSILGDTGSDKLIF. Written as DNA, the CDR3 is TGTGCCTGTGACACCTTATCGATACTGGGGGATACCGGTAGCGATAAACTCATCTTT.

The chain recombines TRDV2 with TRDJ1; 8 bases are a match to TRDD3. V shed 3 bases, J shed 0 bases, and the junction held 14 bases outside the gene matches. CDR3 length: 18 residues. CDR1 and CDR2 from the germline V gene are GEAIGNYY and EKD. The CDR3 sequence: CACDPVLGVEEYTDKLIF. CDR3 nucleotides: TGTGCCTGTGACCCGGTACTGGGGGTGGAGGAATACACCGATAAACTCATCTTT.

This clone was observed a few times. One base separates it from a far larger clone, so it is likely a read error. The genes are TRDV2 and TRDJ1; no reliable D call. The CDR3 spans 20 residues. V lost 3 bases, J lost 0 bases, and 28 bases lay in between. In germline, CDR1 is GEAIGNYY, CDR2 EKD. CDR3 amino acids: CACDSLASGGTVPYTDKLIF. The CDR3 bases are TGTGCCTGTGACTCCCTTGCGTCTGGCGGTACAGTCCCCTACACCGATAAACTCATCTTT.

Notes on this clone: A read error likely explains why the TCRdb protein, taken from a much larger clone, differs from this DNA's translation at residue 5; the protein shown is translated from the DNA. The rearrangement joins TRDV2 to TRDJ1; TRDD3 might be the D (6 bases). The V end was cut by 3 bases, the J end by 3 bases, with 16 bases between. Germline V CDR1 and CDR2: GEAIGNYY, EKD. There are 15 residues in the CDR3. The CDR3 region is CACDALLGQADKLIF. For the CDR3, the DNA is TGTGCCTGTGACGCCTTACTGGGTCAGGCCGATAAACTCATCTTT.

Of note for this clone: The protein recorded in TCRdb matches a much larger clone and deviates from this DNA's translation at residue 6, suggesting a read error; the protein here is obtained by translating the DNA. J is TRDJ1 and V is TRDV2; TRDD3 matches at 9 bases. V trimming: 8 bases; J trimming: 0 bases; junction bases outside the gene matches: 12. CDR3 length: 16 residues. Germline CDR1 and CDR2: GEAIGNYY and EKD. The CDR3 loop is CALLRPGDTYTDKLIF. The CDR3 DNA reads TGTGCCTTACTGCGGCCGGGGGATACATACACCGATAAACTCATCTTT.

By its share, this clone is medium-sized. Since a much larger clone is just one base distant, this may be a read error. The V gene is TRDV2, the J gene TRDJ1; 8 bases align to TRDD3. This CDR3 contains 15 residues. The germline V gene has CDR1 GEAIGNYY and CDR2 EKD. DNA of the CDR3: TGTGCCTGTGACACCGTTGGGGGATCCCCCGATAAACCCATCTTT. The encoded protein is CACDTVGGSPDKPIF.

This clone was seen a handful of times. Since a far larger clone is one base different, this is likely a read error. This sample includes further DNA sequences coding for the same CDR3. The J gene is TRDJ1, the V gene TRDV2; D unresolved. CDR3 length: 13 residues. The germline CDR1 and CDR2 sequences are GEAIGNYY and EKD. This CDR3 reads CACDSVGGDKLIF. The CDR3 nucleotides read TGCGCCTGTGACTCGGTGGGAGGTGATAAACTCATCTTT.

This clone showed up just a few times. This DNA's translation differs at residue 3 from TCRdb's protein, which comes from a much larger clone; a read error is likely, and the protein shown is translated from the DNA. This sequence joins TRDV2 and TRDJ1; a weak D match, TRDD3 (6 bases). Germline CDR1 GEAIGNYY, CDR2 EKD. The CDR3 contains 18 residues. The CDR3: CARDTVPGVQHRSDKLIF. CDR3 in DNA: TGTGCCCGTGACACGGTACCTGGGGTTCAACATAGGAGCGATAAACTCATCTTT.

This clone came up a few times. A single base is all that separates this from a far larger clone, so a read error is likely. This sample includes further DNA sequences coding for the same CDR3. The genes are TRDV2 and TRDJ1, with TRDD3 matching 11 bases. The germline gives CDR1 GEAIGNYY, CDR2 EKD. V lost 0 bases, J lost 2 bases, and 10 bases stayed unmatched. The CDR3 sequence is 18 residues long. In DNA, the CDR3 is TGTGCCTGTGACACCGTCGATGGGGGATACGCAGGGACCGATAAACTCATCTTT. It encodes CACDTVDGGYAGTDKLIF.

This clone was counted between two and nine times. This DNA's translation differs at residue 8 from TCRdb's protein, which comes from a much larger clone; a read error is likely, and the protein shown is translated from the DNA. The chain has TRDV2 and TRDJ3, with D possibly matching TRDD3 (6 bases). In germline, CDR1 is GEAIGNYY, CDR2 EKD. Trimming cost V 0 bases and J 0 bases, with 11 bases left between them. The CDR3 consists of 18 residues. The CDR3 nucleotides are TGTGCCTGTGACACCCTGGGGCCGAGCTCCTGGGACACCCGACAGATGTTTTTC. The encoded protein is CACDTLGPSSWDTRQMFF.

This clone was counted a few times. It is likely a read error: a sequence one base away is far more abundant. The same CDR3 is also encoded by other DNA sequences in this sample. The chain is built from TRDV2 and TRDJ1; possible D gene TRDD3, 5 bases. The CDR3 is 18 residues long. Germline V CDR1 and CDR2: GEAIGNYY, EKD. V was clipped by 0 bases and J by 2 bases, with 21 bases between them. This CDR3 is CACDTLAPGEYGTDKLIF. The CDR3 DNA follows: TGTGCCTGTGACACCCTAGCCCCCGGGGAATACGGGACCGATAAACTCATCTTT.

This clone was seen a few times. This sequence is one base from a far larger clone and is likely a read error. The chain employs TRDV2 and TRDJ1; TRDD2 aligns across 9 bases. The V and J ends lost 3 bases and 0 bases, in that order; junction bases with no gene match: 16. This CDR3 region has 19 residues. Per the germline V gene, CDR1 is GEAIGNYY and CDR2 is EKD. The CDR3 DNA sequence: TGTGCCTGTGACTCCCTTCCTACTGAACTGGGGTCCCACACCGATAAACTCATCTTT. It codes for CACDSLPTELGSHTDKLIF.

As to this clone: The protein TCRdb gives is from a much larger clone and does not agree with this DNA's translation at residue 4, likely a read error; the protein shown here comes from the DNA. The chain carries TRDV2 and TRDJ1; 7 bases map to TRDD3. CDR3 size: 15 residues. V lost 6 bases to trimming and J lost 3 bases; unmatched junction nucleotides: 12. From germline, CDR1 is GEAIGNYY and CDR2 EKD. Written as DNA, the CDR3 is TGTGCCTGTAACTCTCTACTGGGGACCTCCGATAAACTCATCTTT. Its protein is CACNSLLGTSDKLIF.

By proportion, this clone is medium-sized. V and J are TRDV2 and TRDJ3, with TRDD3 identical over 7 bases. V lost 1 base, J lost 0 bases, and 11 bases stayed unmatched. CDR1 and CDR2 from the germline V gene are GEAIGNYY and EKD. The CDR3 covers 20 residues. The DNA for the CDR3 is TGTGCCTGTGACACTATACTGGGGTCTCCGAGCTCCTGGGACACCCGACAGATGTTTTTC. Translating it yields CACDTILGSPSSWDTRQMFF.

By sample share, this clone is medium-sized. This chain joins TRDV1 and TRDJ1, with 10 positions matching TRDD3. The CDR3 spans 19 residues. V dropped 2 bases and J dropped 2; count of bases not matched to a gene: 14. Germline CDR1 TSWWSYY, CDR2 QGS. The CDR3 region is CALGELVPSWGIGTDKLIF. For the CDR3, the DNA is TGTGCTCTTGGGGAATTGGTCCCGAGCTGGGGGATAGGAACCGATAAACTCATCTTT.

Turning to this clone: The protein in TCRdb stems from a much larger clone and differs at residue 11 from this DNA's translation, likely a read error; here the protein is translated from the DNA. V usage is TRDV2 and J usage is TRDJ1; 7 bases align to TRDD3. With 6 bases clipped from V and 1 base from J, the junction kept 16 bases outside the gene matches. This CDR3 has 17 amino acids. Germline V gene data show CDR1 as GEAIGNYY and CDR2 as EKD. CDR3 nucleotides: TGTGCCTGTAGCTTCTGGGGGGCACCGGAGTGCACCGATAAACTCATCTTT. It is translated as CACSFWGAPECTDKLIF.

A note on this clone: TCRdb shows a much larger clone's protein in place of this DNA's translation, and the two differ at residue 3, likely through a read error; the protein shown is translated from the DNA. The V and J genes are TRDV2 and TRDJ1; 8 bases are shared with TRDD3. There are 15 residues in the CDR3. Germline V lookup: CDR1 GEAIGNYY, CDR2 EKD. The CDR3 DNA follows: TGTGCCCGTGACACCGTTGGGGGATCCCCCGATAAACTCATCTTT. It codes for CARDTVGGSPDKLIF.

Note on this clone: A single base is all that separates this from a far larger clone, so a read error is likely. The chain is built from TRDV2 and TRDJ3, with 10 bases aligning to TRDD3. The CDR3 is 21 amino acids. Looked up from germline, CDR1 is GEAIGNYY and CDR2 is EKD. Written as DNA, the CDR3 is TGTGCCCGTGACACGCCCGGGGCTGGGGGATATGGCTCCTGGGACACCCGACAGATGTTTTTC. It translates to CARDTPGAGGYGSWDTRQMFF.

This clone appeared a few times. V is TRDV2 and J is TRDJ3, with 12 bases aligning to TRDD3. The CDR3 is made up of 22 amino acids. The V segment lost 3 bases and the J segment 0 bases; nucleotides outside the gene matches: 14. CDR1 and CDR2 (germline): GEAIGNYY, EKD. In DNA, the CDR3 is TGTGCCTGTGACCAACCCCCACTGGGGGATACCCCTAGCTCCTGGGACACCCGACAGATGTTTTTC. This codes for CACDQPPLGDTPSSWDTRQMFF.

Comment on this clone: The mismatch at residue 9 between this DNA's translation and the TCRdb protein of a much larger clone likely reflects a read error; the protein shown is translated from the DNA. The chain joins TRDV2 to TRDJ1; 8 positions agree with TRDD3. This CDR3 contains 16 residues. Trimming cost V 2 bases and J 0 bases; bases outside gene matches: 7. CDR1 and CDR2 (germline): GEAIGNYY, EKD. The DNA for the CDR3 is TGTGCCTGTGACAGGCTGGGGGAAATGTACACCGATAAACTCATCTTT. Its protein product is CACDRLGEMYTDKLIF.